This entry features one TCR beta chain sequence. The antigen is unknown. These data belong to a study of T cell responses to AZD1222 COVID-19 vaccine. Study-level points and caveats: Elevations in Spike-specific TCR breadth and depth followed administration of two AZD1222 doses.

Libraries were prepared by immunoSEQ multiplex PCR; TCRdb keeps only in-frame clonotypes and omits some of them. This table holds about 190,000 clones, roughly 92% found once. The CDR3 has 13 amino acids. The V gene lost 1 base and the J gene lost 7 bases, with 7 bases spanning the gap. From germline, CDR1 is SEHNR and CDR2 FQNEAQ (reference sequence). This sequence was found in an adult in good health. The sequencing here drew on peripheral blood, taken on day 0 of AZD1222 vaccination. V gene TRBV7-9 combines with J gene TRBJ2-2; no reliable D call. The CDR3 sequence is CASSLETGGELFF. In nucleotides, the CDR3 is TGTGCCAGCAGCTTAGAAACGGGCGGGGAGCTGTTTTTT.